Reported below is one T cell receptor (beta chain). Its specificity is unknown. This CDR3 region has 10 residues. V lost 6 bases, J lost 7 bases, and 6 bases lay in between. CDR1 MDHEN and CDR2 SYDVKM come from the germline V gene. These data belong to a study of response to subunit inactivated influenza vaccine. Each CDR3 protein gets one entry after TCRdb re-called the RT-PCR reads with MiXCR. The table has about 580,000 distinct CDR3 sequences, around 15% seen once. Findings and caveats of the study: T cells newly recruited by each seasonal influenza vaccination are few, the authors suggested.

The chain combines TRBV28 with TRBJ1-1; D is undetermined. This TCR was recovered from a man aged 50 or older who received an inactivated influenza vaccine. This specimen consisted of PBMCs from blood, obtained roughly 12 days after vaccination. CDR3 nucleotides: TGTGCCAGCAGAAGCTTTGAAGCTTTCTTT. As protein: CASRSFEAFF.